This record looks at one T cell receptor beta chain sequence and its context. This CDR3 region has 15 residues. Between the trimmed V and J ends, which lost 4 bases and 0 bases, there was a span of 11 bases. Per the germline V gene, CDR1 is SGHRS and CDR2 is YFSETQ. Researchers ran the PCR with 60 Vbeta and 13 Jbeta primers. Data came from immunoSEQ multiplex PCR; TCRdb stores just in-frame clones and leaves some out. Of under 150,000 clones in the sample, less than 9.5% are singletons; the top ten hold about 2%. These data come from a study of cytomegalovirus exposure and HLA in healthy donors. This sequence was found in a male donor in good health and CMV-seronegative. The chain employs TRBV5-1 and TRBJ1-3, with D maybe TRBD1 (5 bases). Sequencing used PBMCs. CDR3 protein: CASSTGHTSGNTIYF. CDR3 nucleotide sequence: TGCGCCAGCAGCACCGGACACACCTCTGGAAACACCATATATTTT.